This is a list of T cell receptor beta chains from one sample in a study of blood T cell repertoires in COVID-19. Using immunoSEQ multiplex PCR, the repertoire was profiled, and TCRdb retains in-frame clones only, with some absent. The table records about 270,000 clones, 86% of them present only once. Sequencing used peripheral blood. The receptors were sampled from a man in his forties with active or convalescent COVID-19. CDR3s include the opening cysteine and the closing phenylalanine or tryptophan. D genes are given only for firm matches. Expanded clones get a size class; other rows say once, few or many, or leave the size out.

clone_size,j_call,v_call,d_call,cdr3_aa,cdr3_nt
-,TRBJ1-1,TRBV28,-,CASSLYIQGPIFTEAFF,TGTGCCAGCAGTTTATATATACAGGGCCCAATTTTTACTGAAGCTTTCTTT
once,TRBJ1-1,TRBV3-1/TRBV3-2,TRBD1,CASSRSGTAVFRGEAFF,TGTGCCAGCAGCCGCTCCGGGACAGCCGTTTTTCGGGGTGAAGCTTTCTTT
-,TRBJ2-5,TRBV5-1,-,CASSKSPRVGETQYF,TGCGCCAGCAGCAAGAGTCCGAGGGTTGGAGAGACCCAGTACTTC
once,TRBJ1-2,TRBV28,-,CASRRQDYGYTF,TGTGCCAGCAGAAGACAGGACTATGGCTACACCTTC
-,TRBJ1-1,TRBV11-2,-,CASSLTWGPNTEAFF,TGTGCCAGCAGCCTTACATGGGGGCCGAACACTGAAGCTTTCTTT
-,TRBJ1-1,TRBV27,-,CASTLGQNTEAFF,TGTGCCAGCACCCTAGGACAGAACACTGAAGCTTTCTTT
-,TRBJ1-5,TRBV27,-,CASSFGQNSNQPQHF,TGTGCCAGCAGTTTTGGACAGAATAGCAATCAGCCCCAGCATTTT
few,TRBJ1-2,TRBV7-9,-,CASSLPSLEGDYGYTF,TGTGCCAGCAGCTTACCCTCTCTGGAGGGTGACTATGGCTACACCTTC
-,TRBJ2-1,TRBV24-1,-,CATSDLNGGPEQFF,TGTGCCACCAGTGATCTTAACGGGGGTCCTGAGCAGTTCTTC
-,TRBJ1-2,TRBV7-9,-,CASSSGGQSNYGYTF,TGTGCCAGCAGCTCGGGGGGGCAGAGTAACTATGGCTACACCTTC
-,TRBJ1-4,TRBV9,-,CASSAAGAGSEKLFF,TGTGCCAGCAGCGCCGCGGGGGCAGGGAGTGAAAAACTGTTTTTT
-,TRBJ2-3,TRBV2,-,CASSPQGGLLNTDTQYF,TGTGCCAGCAGCCCTCAGGGGGGACTTTTAAACACAGATACGCAGTATTTT